This T cell receptor beta chain was profiled in a study of blood T cell repertoires in COVID-19. Whole-study context: From T cells, B-cell-depleted T cells, or PBMCs came the material, which was cDNA or gDNA.

Germline loops: CDR1 SNHLY, CDR2 FYNNEI. The CDR3 covers 14 residues. Trimming cost V 4 bases and J 1 base, with 10 bases left between them. Per the authors' pipeline: The authors estimated nucleated cell counts from reference gene primer amplification. The table came from immunoSEQ multiplex PCR; TCRdb's copy has only in-frame clones and leaves some out. The V and J calls and clone size were taken over from that table, and D and trimming were inferred from the DNA. The data show 85,000 to 110,000 clones, approximately 84% seen once. The sequence was collected from a human donor in a cohort sampled during active COVID-19. Sequenced material: peripheral blood. V gene TRBV2 combines with J gene TRBJ2-5; D might be TRBD2 (5 bases). CDR3 residues: CASSARASQETQYF. CDR3 DNA: TGTGCCAGCAGTGCGAGGGCTTCCCAAGAGACCCAGTACTTC.